This paragraph reports one T cell receptor (beta chain). Antigen unknown. The PCR made use of 60 Vbeta and 13 Jbeta primers. This table comes from immunoSEQ multiplex PCR, and its TCRdb copy is limited to in-frame clones, with some not included. Among fewer than 110,000 clones listed, around 65% were seen once. This specimen belongs to a study of cytomegalovirus exposure and HLA in healthy donors. General study points: Sequencing likely generated an artifact that appeared as a cluster of highly shared sequence variants. One later analysis reportedly identified an Asian-associated ancestry cluster that showed fewer N-insertions than the roughly 720-donor mean. What TCR beta sequences reportedly achieved was accurate prediction of HLA-A and HLA-B alleles in most subjects. Beyond CMV serostatus, there was no information to go on about immune exposure.

The trim removed 0 bases at V and 2 bases at J, leaving 4 bases unmatched. Germline V lookup: CDR1 GTSNPN, CDR2 SVGIG (reference sequence). The length of the CDR3 is 14 residues. The sequencing sample was made of PBMCs. The chain combines TRBV30 with TRBJ2-7; 7 bases are a match to TRBD2. This TCR came from a woman aged 50 to 60 in good health and CMV-seronegative. The CDR3 loop reads CAWSVGGVAYEQYF. The CDR3 bases are TGTGCCTGGAGTGTGGGAGGGGTCGCCTACGAGCAGTACTTC. Supplemented by reference TRBV30 and TRBJ2-7, the full variable domain reads SQTIHQWPATLVQPVGSPLSLECTVEGTSNPNLYWYRQAAGRGLQLLFYSVGIGQISSEVPQNLSASRPQDRQFILSSKKLLLSDSGFYLCAWSVGGVAYEQYFGPGTRLTVT.